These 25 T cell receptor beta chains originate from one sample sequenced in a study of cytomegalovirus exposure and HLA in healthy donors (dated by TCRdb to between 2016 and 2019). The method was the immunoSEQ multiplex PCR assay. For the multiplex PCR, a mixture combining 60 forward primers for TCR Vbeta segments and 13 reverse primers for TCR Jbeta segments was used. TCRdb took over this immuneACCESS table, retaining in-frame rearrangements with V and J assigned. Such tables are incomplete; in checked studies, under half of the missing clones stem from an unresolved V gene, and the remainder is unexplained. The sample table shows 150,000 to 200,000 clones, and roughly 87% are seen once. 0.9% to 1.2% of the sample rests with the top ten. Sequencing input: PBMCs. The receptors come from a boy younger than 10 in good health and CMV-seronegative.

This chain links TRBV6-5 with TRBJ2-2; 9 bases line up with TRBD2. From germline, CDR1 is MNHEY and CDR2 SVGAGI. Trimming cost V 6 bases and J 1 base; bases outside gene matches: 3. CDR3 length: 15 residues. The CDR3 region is CASSPSGMNTGELFF. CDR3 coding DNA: TGTGCCAGCAGCCCTAGCGGGATGAACACCGGGGAGCTGTTTTTT.

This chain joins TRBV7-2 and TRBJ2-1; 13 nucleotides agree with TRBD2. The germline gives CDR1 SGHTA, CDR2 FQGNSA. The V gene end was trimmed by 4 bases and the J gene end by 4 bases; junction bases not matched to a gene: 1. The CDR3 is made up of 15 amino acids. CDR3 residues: CASSWGLAGYNEQFF. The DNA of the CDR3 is TGTGCCAGCAGCTGGGGACTAGCGGGGTACAATGAGCAGTTCTTC.

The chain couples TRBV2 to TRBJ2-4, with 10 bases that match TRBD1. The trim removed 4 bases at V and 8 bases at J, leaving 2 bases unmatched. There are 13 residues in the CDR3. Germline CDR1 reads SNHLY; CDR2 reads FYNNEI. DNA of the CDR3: TGTGCCAGCAGTGCGGGACAGGGGTACATTCAGTACTTC. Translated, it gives CASSAGQGYIQYF.

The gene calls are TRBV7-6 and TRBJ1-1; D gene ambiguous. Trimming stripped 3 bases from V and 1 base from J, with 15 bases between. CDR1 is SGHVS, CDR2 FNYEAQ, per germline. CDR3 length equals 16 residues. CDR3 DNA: TGTGCCAGCAGCTTTTCCGAACTCCGGGGGAACACTGAAGCTTTCTTT. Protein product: CASSFSELRGNTEAFF.

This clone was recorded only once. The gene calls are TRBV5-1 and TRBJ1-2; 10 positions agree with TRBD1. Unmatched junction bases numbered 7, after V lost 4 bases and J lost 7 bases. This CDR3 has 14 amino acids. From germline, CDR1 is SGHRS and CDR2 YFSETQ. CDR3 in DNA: TGCGCCAGCAGCCGGGACAGGGGAGAGGGTGGCTACACCTTC. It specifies CASSRDRGEGGYTF. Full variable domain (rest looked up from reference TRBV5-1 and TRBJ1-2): KAGVTQTPRYLIKTRGQQVTLSCSPISGHRSVSWYQQTPGQGLQFLFEYFSETQRNKGNFPGRFSGRQFSNSRSEMNVSTLELGDSALYLCASSRDRGEGGYTFGSGTRLTVV.

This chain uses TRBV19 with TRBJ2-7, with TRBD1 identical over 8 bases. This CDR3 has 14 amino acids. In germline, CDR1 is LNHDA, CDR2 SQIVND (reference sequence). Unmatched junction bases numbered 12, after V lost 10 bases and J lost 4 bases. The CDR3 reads CATSRTGGRYEQYF. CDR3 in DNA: TGTGCCACCAGTCGAACAGGGGGGAGGTACGAGCAGTACTTC.

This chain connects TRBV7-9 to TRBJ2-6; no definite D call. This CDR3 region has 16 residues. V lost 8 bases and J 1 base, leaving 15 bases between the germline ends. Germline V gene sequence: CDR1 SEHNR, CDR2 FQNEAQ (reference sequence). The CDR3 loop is CASLRAGVSGANVLTF. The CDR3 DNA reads TGTGCCAGCTTACGAGCCGGAGTATCTGGGGCCAACGTCCTGACTTTC.

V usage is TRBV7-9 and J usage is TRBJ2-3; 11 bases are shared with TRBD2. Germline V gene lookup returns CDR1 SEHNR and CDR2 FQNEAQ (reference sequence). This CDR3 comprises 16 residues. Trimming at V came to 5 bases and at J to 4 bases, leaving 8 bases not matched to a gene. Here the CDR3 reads CASSHTSGGRADTQYF. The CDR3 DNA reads TGTGCCAGCAGCCATACTAGCGGGGGTCGAGCAGATACGCAGTATTTT.

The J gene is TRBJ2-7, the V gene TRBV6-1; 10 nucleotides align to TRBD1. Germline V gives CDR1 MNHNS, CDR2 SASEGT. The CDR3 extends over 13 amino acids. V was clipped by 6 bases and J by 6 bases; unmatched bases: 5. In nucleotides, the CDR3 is TGTGCCAGCAGGGGGACAGGGGTGGGCGAGCAGTACTTC. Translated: CASRGTGVGEQYF.

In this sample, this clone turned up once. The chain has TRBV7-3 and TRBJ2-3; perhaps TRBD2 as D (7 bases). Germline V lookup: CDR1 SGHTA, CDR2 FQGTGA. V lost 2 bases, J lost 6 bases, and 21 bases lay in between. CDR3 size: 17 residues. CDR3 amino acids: CASSLGAVGGGLDTQYF. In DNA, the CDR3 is TGTGCCAGCAGCTTAGGGGCGGTGGGGGGGGGCCTGGATACGCAGTATTTT.

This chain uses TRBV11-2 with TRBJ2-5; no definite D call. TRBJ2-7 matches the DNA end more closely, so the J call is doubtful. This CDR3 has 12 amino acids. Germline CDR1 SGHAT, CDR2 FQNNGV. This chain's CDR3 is CASSLHSGEQYF. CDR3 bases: TGTGCCAGCAGCCTACACAGTGGCGAGCAGTACTTC.

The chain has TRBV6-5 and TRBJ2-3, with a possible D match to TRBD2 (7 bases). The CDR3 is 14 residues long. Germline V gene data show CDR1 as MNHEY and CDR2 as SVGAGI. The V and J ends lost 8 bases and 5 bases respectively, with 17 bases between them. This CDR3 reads CASGEGEKVDTQYF. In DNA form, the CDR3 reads TGTGCCAGCGGGGAGGGGGAGAAGGTAGATACGCAGTATTTT.

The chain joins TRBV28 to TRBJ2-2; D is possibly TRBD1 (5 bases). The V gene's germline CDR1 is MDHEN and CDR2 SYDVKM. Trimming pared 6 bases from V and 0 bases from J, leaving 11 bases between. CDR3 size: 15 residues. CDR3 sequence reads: CASSRRGTNTGELFF. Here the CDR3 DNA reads TGTGCCAGCAGCAGAAGGGGAACGAACACCGGGGAGCTGTTTTTT.

The CDR3 coding sequence is TGTGCCAGCAGTACAGGGGTCTATGGCTACACCTTC. The encoded protein is CASSTGVYGYTF. This rearrangement joins TRBV6-1 to TRBJ1-2; 7 positions agree with TRBD1. The CDR3 length is 12 residues. The germline gives CDR1 MNHNS, CDR2 SASEGT. J gave up 4 bases and V 5 bases, and 1 base lay outside the gene matches.

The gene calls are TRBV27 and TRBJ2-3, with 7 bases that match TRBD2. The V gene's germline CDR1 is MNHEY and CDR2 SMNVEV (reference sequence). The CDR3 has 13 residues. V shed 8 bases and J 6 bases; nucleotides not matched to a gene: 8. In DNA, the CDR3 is TGTGCCAGCGGGGGGGTAGGCAGGGATACGCAGTATTTT. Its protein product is CASGGVGRDTQYF.

This CDR3 is CASSQEGILGTEAFF. CDR3 in DNA: TGTGCCAGCAGCCAAGAAGGGATACTAGGCACTGAAGCTTTCTTT. The chain recombines TRBV14 with TRBJ1-1; D is uncertain. CDR3 length: 15 residues. Germline CDR1 reads SGHDN; CDR2 reads FVKESK. Trimming cost V 0 bases and J 4 bases, with 12 bases left between them.

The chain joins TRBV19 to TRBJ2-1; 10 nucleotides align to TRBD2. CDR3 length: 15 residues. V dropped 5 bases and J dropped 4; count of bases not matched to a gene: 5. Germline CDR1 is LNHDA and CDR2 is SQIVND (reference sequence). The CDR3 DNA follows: TGTGCCAGTAGTTCGACTAGCGGGCCTTACAATGAGCAGTTCTTC. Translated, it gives CASSSTSGPYNEQFF. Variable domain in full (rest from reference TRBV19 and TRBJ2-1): DGGITQSPKYLFRKEGQNVTLSCEQNLNHDAMYWYRQDPGQGLRLIYYSQIVNDFQKGDIAEGYSVSREKKESFPLTVTSAQKNPTAFYLCASSSTSGPYNEQFFGPGTRLTVL.

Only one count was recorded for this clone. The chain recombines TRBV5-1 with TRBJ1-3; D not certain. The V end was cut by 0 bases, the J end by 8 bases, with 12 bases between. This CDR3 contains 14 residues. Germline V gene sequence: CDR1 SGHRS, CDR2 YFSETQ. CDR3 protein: CASSLGAGDDTIYF. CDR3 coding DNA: TGCGCCAGCAGCTTGGGGGCCGGGGATGACACCATATATTTT.

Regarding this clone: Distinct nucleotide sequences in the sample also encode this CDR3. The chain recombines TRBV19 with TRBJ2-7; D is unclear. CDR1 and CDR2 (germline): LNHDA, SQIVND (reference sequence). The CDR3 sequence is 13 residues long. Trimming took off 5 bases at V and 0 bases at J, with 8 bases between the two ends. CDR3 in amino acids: CASSPGPSYEQYF. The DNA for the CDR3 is TGTGCCAGTAGTCCGGGTCCCTCCTACGAGCAGTACTTC.

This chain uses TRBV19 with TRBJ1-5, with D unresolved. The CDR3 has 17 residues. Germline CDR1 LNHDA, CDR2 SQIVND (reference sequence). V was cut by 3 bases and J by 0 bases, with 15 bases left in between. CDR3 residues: CASSIEGSFLSNQPQHF. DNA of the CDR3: TGTGCCAGTAGTATCGAGGGCAGCTTCCTTAGCAATCAGCCCCAGCATTTT.

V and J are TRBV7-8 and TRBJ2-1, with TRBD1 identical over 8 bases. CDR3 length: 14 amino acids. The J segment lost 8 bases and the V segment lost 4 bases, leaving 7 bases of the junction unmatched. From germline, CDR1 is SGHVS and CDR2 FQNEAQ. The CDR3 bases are TGTGCCAGCAGCTACCTGACAGGGGTGGATGAGCAGTTCTTC. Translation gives CASSYLTGVDEQFF.

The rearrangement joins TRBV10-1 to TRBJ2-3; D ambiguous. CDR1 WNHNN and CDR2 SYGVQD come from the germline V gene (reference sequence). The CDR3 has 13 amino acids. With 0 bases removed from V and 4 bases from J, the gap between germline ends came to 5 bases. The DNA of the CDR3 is TGCGCCAGCAGTGAGTCCGGGTCAGATACGCAGTATTTT. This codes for CASSESGSDTQYF.

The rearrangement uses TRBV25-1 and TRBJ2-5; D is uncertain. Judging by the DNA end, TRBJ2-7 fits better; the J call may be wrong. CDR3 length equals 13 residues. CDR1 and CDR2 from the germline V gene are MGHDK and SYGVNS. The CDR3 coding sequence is TGTGCCAGCATGGGCAGCTTACTCTACGAGCAGTACTTC. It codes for CASMGSLLYEQYF.

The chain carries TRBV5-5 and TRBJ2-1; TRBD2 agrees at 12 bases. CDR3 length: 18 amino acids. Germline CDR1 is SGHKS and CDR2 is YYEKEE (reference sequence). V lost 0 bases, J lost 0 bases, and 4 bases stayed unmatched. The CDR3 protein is CASSLVLAGGPSYNEQFF. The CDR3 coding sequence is TGTGCCAGCAGCTTGGTCCTAGCGGGAGGGCCCTCCTACAATGAGCAGTTCTTC.

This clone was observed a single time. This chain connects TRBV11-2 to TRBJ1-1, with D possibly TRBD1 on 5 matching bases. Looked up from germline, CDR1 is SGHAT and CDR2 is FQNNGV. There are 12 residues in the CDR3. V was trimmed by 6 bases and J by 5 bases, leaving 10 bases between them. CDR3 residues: CASRVGGTEAFF. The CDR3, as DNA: TGTGCCAGCAGGGTGGGGGGAACTGAAGCTTTCTTT.